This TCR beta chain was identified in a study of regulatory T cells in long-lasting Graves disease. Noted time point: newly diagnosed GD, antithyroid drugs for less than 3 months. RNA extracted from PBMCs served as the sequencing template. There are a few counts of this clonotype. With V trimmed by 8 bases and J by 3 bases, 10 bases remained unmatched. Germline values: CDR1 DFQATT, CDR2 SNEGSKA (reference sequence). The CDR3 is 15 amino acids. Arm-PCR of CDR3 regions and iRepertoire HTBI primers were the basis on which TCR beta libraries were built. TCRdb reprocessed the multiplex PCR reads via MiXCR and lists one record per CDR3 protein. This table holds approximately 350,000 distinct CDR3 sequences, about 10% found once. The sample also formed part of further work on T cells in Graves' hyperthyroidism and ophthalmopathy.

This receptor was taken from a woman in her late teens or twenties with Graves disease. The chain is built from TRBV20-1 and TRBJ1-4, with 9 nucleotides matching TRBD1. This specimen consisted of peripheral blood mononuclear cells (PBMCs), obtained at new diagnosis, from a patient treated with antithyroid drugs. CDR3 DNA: TGCAGTCGCTTGGGGACAGGGAGTGCTAATGAAAAACTGTTTTTT. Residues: CSRLGTGSANEKLFF.